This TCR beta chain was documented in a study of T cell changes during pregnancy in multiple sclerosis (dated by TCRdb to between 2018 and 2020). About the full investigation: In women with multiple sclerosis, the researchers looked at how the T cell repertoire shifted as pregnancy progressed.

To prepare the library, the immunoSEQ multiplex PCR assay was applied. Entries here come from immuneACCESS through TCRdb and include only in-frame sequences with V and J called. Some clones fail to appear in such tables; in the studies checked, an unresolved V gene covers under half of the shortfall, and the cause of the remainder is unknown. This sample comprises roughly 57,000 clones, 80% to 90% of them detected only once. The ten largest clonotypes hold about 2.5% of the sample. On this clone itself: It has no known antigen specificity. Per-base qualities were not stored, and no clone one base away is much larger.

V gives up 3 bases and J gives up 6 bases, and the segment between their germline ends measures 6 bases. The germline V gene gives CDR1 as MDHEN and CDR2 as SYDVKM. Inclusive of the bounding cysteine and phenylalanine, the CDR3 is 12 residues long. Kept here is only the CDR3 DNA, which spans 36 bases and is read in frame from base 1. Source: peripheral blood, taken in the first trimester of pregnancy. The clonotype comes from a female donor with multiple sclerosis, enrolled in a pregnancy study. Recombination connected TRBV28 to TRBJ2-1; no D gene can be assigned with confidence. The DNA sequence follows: TGTGCCAGCAGTTTGTCGAGCAATGAGCAGTTCTTC. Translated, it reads CASSLSSNEQFF.